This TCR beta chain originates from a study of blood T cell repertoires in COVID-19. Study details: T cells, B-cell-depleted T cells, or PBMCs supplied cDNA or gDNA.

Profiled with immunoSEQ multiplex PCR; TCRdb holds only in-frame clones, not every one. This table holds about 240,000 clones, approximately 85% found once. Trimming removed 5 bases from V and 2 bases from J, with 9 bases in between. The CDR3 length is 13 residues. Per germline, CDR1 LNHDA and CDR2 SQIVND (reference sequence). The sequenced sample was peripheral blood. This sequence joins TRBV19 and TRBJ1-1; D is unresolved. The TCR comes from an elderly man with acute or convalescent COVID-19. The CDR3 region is CASSPSLNTEAFF. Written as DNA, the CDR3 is TGTGCCAGTAGTCCCTCTCTTAACACTGAAGCTTTCTTT.